What follows is one TCR beta chain and its context. What it recognizes is unknown. The assay was immunoSEQ multiplex PCR, and TCRdb's table has in-frame clones only and misses some. This table has 240,000 or so clones, 85% to 95% appearing once. The data derive from a study of T cell responses to AZD1222 COVID-19 vaccine. Study findings and constraints: Of the AZD1222 recipients, only 5 to 7 were seropositive at baseline.

Trimming cost V 3 bases and J 1 base, with 12 bases left between them. Germline CDR1 MGHDK, CDR2 SYGVNS. The CDR3 consists of 15 residues. The chain uses TRBV25-1 and TRBJ1-1; possible D gene TRBD1, 6 bases. The sequencing used peripheral blood, collected on day 0 of AZD1222 vaccination. The TCR comes from an adult in good health. CDR3 region: CASSDPGHGNTEAFF. The DNA for the CDR3 is TGTGCCAGCAGTGACCCGGGACATGGGAACACTGAAGCTTTCTTT.